Sequencing of this TCR beta chain was carried out in a study of beta chain features in type 1 diabetes. Study observations and caveats: Moderate yet significant TCRB CDR3 shortening was seen in Type 1 diabetes patients in all four CD4+ subsets.

Of the isolated RNA, all was reverse transcribed, and so the sequenced material was expressed TCRB transcripts. This table comes from immunoSEQ multiplex PCR, and its TCRdb copy is limited to in-frame clones, with some not included. The sample yields 40,000 to 55,000 clones, roughly 40% seen once. Germline-derived CDR1 and CDR2 are SQVTM and ANQGSEA. The CDR3 has 14 residues. V shed 2 bases and J shed 9 bases, with 17 bases lying between them. This clone appeared a few times. Its specificity is unknown. This TCR came from a young man with type 1 diabetes. The chain combines TRBV29-1 with TRBJ1-5; D is possibly TRBD1 (5 bases). The material sequenced was stem cell memory CD4+ T cells from blood. The CDR3: CSVESSGPGGPQHF. The CDR3, as DNA: TGCAGCGTTGAAAGTTCAGGGCCTGGTGGGCCCCAGCATTTT.